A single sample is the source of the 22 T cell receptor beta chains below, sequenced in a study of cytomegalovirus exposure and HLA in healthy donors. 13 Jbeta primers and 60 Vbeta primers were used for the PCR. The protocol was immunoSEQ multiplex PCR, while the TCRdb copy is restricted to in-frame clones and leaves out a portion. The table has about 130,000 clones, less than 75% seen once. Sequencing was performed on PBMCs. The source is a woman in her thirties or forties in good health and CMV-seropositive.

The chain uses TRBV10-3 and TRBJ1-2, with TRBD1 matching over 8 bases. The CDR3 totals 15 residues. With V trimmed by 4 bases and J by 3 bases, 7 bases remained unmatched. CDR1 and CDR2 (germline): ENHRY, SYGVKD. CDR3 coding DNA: TGTGCCATCAGTGTCCGACAGGGGACCCACTATGGCTACACCTTC. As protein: CAISVRQGTHYGYTF.

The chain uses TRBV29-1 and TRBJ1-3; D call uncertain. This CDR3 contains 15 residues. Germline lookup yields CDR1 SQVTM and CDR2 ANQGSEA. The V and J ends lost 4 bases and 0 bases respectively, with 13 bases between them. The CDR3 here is CSVVLRQGSGNTIYF. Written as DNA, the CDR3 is TGCAGCGTTGTTCTGAGGCAAGGCTCTGGAAACACCATATATTTT.

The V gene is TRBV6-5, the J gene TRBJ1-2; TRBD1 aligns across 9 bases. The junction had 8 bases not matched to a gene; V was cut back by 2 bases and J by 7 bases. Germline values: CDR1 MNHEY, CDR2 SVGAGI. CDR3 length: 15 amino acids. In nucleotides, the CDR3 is TGTGCCAGCAGTTACCCGGGACAGGGTGGTTGTGGCTACACCTTC. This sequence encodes CASSYPGQGGCGYTF.

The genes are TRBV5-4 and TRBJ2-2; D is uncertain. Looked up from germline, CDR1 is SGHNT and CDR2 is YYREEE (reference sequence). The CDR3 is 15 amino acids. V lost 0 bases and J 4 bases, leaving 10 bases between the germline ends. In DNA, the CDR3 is TGTGCCAGCAGCTTGGGGCCCTCCGCCACCGGGGAGCTGTTTTTT. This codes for CASSLGPSATGELFF.

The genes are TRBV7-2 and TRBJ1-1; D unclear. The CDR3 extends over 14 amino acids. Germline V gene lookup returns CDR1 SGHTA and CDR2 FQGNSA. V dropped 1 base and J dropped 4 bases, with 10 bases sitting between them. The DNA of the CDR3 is TGTGCCAGCAGCTTAGGGTTTGCGGGCACTGAAGCTTTCTTT. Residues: CASSLGFAGTEAFF.

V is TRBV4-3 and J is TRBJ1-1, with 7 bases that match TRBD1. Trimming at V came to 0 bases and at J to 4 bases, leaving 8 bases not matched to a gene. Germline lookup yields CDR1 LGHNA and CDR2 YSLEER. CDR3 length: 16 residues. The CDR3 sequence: CASSQDVRGLGTEAFF. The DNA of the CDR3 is TGCGCCAGCAGCCAAGATGTGAGGGGGCTGGGCACTGAAGCTTTCTTT.

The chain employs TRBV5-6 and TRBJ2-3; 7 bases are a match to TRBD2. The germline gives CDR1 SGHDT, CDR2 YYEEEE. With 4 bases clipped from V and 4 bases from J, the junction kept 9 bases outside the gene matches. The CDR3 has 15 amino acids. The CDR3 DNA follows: TGTGCCAGCAGCCCCTGGGGGGGGTCTCCAGATACGCAGTATTTT. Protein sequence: CASSPWGGSPDTQYF.

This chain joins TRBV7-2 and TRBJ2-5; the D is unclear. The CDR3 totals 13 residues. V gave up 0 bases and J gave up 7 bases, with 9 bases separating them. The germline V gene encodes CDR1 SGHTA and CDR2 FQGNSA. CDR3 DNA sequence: TGTGCCAGCAGCTTAGCGGCCGACTGGACCCAGTACTTC. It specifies CASSLAADWTQYF.

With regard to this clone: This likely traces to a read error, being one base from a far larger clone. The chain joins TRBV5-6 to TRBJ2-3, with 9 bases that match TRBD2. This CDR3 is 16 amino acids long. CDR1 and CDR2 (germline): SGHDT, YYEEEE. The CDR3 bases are TGTGCCAGCAGCCCGTGGGAGGCGGGGGGGGCAGATACGCGGTATTTT. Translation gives CASSPWEAGGADTRYF.

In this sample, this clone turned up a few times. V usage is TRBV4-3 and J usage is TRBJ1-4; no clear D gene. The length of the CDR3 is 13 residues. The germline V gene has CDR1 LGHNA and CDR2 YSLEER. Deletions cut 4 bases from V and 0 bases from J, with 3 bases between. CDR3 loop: CASSPATNEKLFF. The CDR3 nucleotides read TGCGCCAGCAGCCCTGCAACTAATGAAAAACTGTTTTTT.

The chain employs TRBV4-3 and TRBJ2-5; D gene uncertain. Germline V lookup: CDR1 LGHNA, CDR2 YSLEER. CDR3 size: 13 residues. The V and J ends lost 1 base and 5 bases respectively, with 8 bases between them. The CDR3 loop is CASSQARSETQYF. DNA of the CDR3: TGCGCCAGCAGCCAAGCTAGATCGGAGACCCAGTACTTC.

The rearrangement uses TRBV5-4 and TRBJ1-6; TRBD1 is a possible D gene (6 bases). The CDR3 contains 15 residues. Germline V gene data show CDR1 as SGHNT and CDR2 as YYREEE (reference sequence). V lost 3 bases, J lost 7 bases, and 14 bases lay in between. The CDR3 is CASSSGEVLNSPLHF. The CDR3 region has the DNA TGTGCCAGCAGCTCAGGGGAAGTCTTGAATTCACCCCTCCACTTT. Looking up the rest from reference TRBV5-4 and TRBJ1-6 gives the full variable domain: ETGVTQSPTHLIKTRGQQVTLRCSSQSGHNTVSWYQQALGQGPQFIFQYYREEENGRGNFPPRFSGLQFPNYSSELNVNALELDDSALYLCASSSGEVLNSPLHFGNGTRLTVT.

CDR3 protein: CASSQDLGPGLAQFF. In DNA form, the CDR3 reads TGTGCCAGCAGCCAAGACCTAGGCCCGGGACTAGCACAGTTCTTC. V usage is TRBV14 and J usage is TRBJ2-1; 9 positions agree with TRBD2. The CDR3 length is 15 residues. Germline V gives CDR1 SGHDN, CDR2 FVKESK. V dropped 0 bases and J dropped 13; count of bases not matched to a gene: 10.

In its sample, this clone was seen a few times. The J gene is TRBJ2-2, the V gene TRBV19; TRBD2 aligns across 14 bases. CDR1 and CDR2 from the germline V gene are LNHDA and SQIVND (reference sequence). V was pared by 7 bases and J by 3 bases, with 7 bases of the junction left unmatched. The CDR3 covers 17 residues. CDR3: CASNTRGLAGDTGELFF. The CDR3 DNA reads TGTGCCAGTAACACGCGGGGACTAGCGGGAGACACCGGGGAGCTGTTTTTT.

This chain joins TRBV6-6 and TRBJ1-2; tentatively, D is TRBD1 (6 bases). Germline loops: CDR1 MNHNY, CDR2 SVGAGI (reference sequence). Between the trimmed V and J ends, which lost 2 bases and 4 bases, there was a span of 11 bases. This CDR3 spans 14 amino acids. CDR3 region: CASSYRQGSYGYTF. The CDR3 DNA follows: TGTGCCAGCAGTTACCGCCAGGGGAGCTATGGCTACACCTTC.

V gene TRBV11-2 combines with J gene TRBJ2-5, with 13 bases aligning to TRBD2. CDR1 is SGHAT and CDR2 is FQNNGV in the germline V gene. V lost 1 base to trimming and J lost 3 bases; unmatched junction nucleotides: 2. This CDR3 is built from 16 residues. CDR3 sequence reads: CASSLVLAGGKETQYF. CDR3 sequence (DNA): TGTGCCAGCAGCTTAGTACTAGCGGGGGGGAAAGAGACCCAGTACTTC.

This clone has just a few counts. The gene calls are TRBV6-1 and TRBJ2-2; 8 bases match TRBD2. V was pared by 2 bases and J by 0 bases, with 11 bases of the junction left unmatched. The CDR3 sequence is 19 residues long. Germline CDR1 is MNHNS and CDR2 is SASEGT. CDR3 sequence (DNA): TGTGCCAGCAGTGAACCCTTCCCAGGCGGGAGGACGAACACCGGGGAGCTGTTTTTT. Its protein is CASSEPFPGGRTNTGELFF.

Here the CDR3 reads CASSQDLGGWETQYF. The CDR3 DNA reads as TGTGCCAGCAGCCAAGATCTAGGGGGCTGGGAGACCCAGTACTTC. The genes are TRBV4-2 and TRBJ2-5; 7 bases match TRBD1. The CDR3 has 15 residues. The V gene end was trimmed by 0 bases and the J gene end by 5 bases; junction bases not matched to a gene: 6. Germline CDR1 is LGHNA and CDR2 is YNFKEQ.

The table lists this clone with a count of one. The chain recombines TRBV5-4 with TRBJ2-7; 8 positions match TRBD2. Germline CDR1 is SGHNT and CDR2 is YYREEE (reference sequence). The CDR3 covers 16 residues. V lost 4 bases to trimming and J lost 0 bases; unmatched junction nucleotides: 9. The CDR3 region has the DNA TGTGCCAGCAGCCGGGGGGGGCTAACGAGCTCCTACGAGCAGTACTTC. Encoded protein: CASSRGGLTSSYEQYF.

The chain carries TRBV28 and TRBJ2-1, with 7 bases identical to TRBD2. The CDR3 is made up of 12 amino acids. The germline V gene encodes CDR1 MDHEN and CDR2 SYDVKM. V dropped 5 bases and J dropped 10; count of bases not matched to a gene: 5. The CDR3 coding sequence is TGTGCCAGCAGTCCCGAGCGGGGCGAGCAGTTCTTC. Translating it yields CASSPERGEQFF.

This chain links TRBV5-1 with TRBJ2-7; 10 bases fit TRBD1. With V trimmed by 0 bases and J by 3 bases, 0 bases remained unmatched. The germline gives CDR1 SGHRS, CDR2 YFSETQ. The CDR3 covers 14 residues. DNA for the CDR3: TGCGCCAGCAGCTTGGGGACAGGGGGCTACGAGCAGTACTTC. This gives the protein CASSLGTGGYEQYF.

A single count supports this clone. The CDR3, as DNA: TGTGCCAGCAGCTTAGATGGACTAGCGGGAATAGCAGATACGCAGTATTTT. As protein: CASSLDGLAGIADTQYF. The chain joins TRBV5-4 to TRBJ2-3; TRBD2 agrees at 12 bases. Losses at the gene ends were 2 bases for V and 4 bases for J; bases not matched to a gene: 8. The germline CDR1 and CDR2 sequences are SGHNT and YYREEE (reference sequence). This CDR3 contains 17 residues.